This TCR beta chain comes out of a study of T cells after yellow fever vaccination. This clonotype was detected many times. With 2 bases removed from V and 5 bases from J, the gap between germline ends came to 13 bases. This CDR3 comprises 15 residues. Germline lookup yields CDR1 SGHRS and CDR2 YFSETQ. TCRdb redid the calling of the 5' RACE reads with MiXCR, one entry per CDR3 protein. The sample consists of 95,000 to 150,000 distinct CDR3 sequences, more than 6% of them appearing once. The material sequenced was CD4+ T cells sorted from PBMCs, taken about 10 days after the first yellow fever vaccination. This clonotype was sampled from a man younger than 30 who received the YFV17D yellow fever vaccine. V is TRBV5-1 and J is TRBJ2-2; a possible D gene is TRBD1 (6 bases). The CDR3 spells CASSFAGDSTGELFF. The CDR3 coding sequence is TGCGCCAGCAGCTTCGCAGGGGATTCAACCGGGGAGCTGTTTTTT.